This T cell receptor (beta chain) originates from a study of identifying expanded T cells in peripheral blood. Germline lookup yields CDR1 MNHEY and CDR2 SVGAGI. CDR3 size: 14 residues. Between the trimmed V and J ends, which lost 6 bases and 8 bases, there was a span of 17 bases. General observations from the study: Over around two and four weeks, about 15 and 19 clones changed, versus approximately 1.2 between replicates. Across healthy donors, higher total template counts meant significantly greater roughly 2-week count variance.

Notes on this clone: Its antigen is unidentified.

Sequenced by immunoSEQ multiplex PCR; TCRdb stores in-frame clones only, minus some. The top ten hold 5.5% to 7% of the sample, which has tens of thousands of clones, around 90% seen once. Collection occurred without any documented infections or immune events in donors. The V and J genes are TRBV6-5 and TRBJ2-1; a possible D gene is TRBD2 (6 bases). The sequencing input was blood. This sequence originates from a person aged 18 to 75 in good health. Written as DNA, the CDR3 is TGTGCCAGCAGGAGGGGCGGGCGGGGAGATGAGCAGTTCTTC. It yields the protein CASRRGGRGDEQFF.